These 9 T cell receptor beta chains share one sample of origin, sequenced in a study of T cells in Graves' hyperthyroidism and ophthalmopathy. The investigators amplified TCR beta CDR3 regions from RNA transcripts. A set of HTBI primers served as the primers for a first-round RT-PCR of the TCR CDR3. A single record per CDR3 protein comes from TCRdb applying MiXCR to the multiplex PCR reads. Altogether about 350,000 distinct CDR3 sequences are present, about a sixth being singletons, with the ten largest covering roughly 15%. The material sequenced was blood. These receptors were obtained from a woman aged 40 to 50 with Graves' ophthalmopathy.

This clonotype showed up many times. The chain recombines TRBV20-1 with TRBJ2-5; 11 bases align to TRBD1. Trimming took 6 bases from V and 2 from J; bases not matched to a gene: 8. This CDR3 has 15 amino acids. Germline V gives CDR1 DFQATT, CDR2 SNEGSKA (reference sequence). CDR3 in DNA: TGCAGTGCGGGGACAGGGGGGTATGGACAAGAGACCCAGTACTTC. Protein sequence: CSAGTGGYGQETQYF.

This clonotype was detected many times. The genes are TRBV6-1 and TRBJ1-1, with 10 positions matching TRBD1. With 8 bases clipped from V and 5 bases from J, the junction kept 5 bases outside the gene matches. The CDR3 is made up of 13 amino acids. Germline-derived CDR1 and CDR2 are MNHNS and SASEGT. CDR3 protein: CASRQGAQTEAFF. The DNA of the CDR3 is TGTGCCAGCCGACAGGGGGCGCAGACTGAAGCTTTCTTT.

The V call is TRBV19, the J call TRBJ2-2, with 7 nucleotides matching TRBD1. The CDR3 consists of 15 residues. CDR1 and CDR2 from the germline V gene are LNHDA and SQIVND (reference sequence). Trimming removed 6 bases from V and 6 bases from J; junction bases left unmatched: 10. Written as DNA, the CDR3 is TGTGCCAGTAGAAAGACAGGGACATTGGCCGGGGAGCTGTTTTTT. Translation: CASRKTGTLAGELFF.

This clonotype appeared many times. Just one base apart from a much larger clone, this may be a read error. J is TRBJ1-2 and V is TRBV12-3 or TRBV12-4; D perhaps matches TRBD1 (6 bases). The CDR3 consists of 15 residues. The CDR3 coding sequence is TGTGCCGGCAGTTTATACCCGGACAGAAACTATGGCTACACCTTC. It encodes CAGSLYPDRNYGYTF.

The sample holds many counts of this clonotype. V usage is TRBV20-1 and J usage is TRBJ2-5; 12 bases are a match to TRBD2. V lost 5 bases and J lost 1; bases outside the gene matches: 5. The CDR3 loop spans 15 amino acids. Per germline, CDR1 DFQATT and CDR2 SNEGSKA (reference sequence). CDR3 region: CSAGQTSGSQETQYF. Here the CDR3 DNA reads TGCAGTGCTGGACAGACTAGCGGGAGCCAAGAGACCCAGTACTTC.

The chain is built from TRBV27 and TRBJ1-2; TRBD1 might be the D (6 bases). Germline assignment: CDR1 MNHEY and CDR2 SMNVEV (reference sequence). The ends were cut back, 6 bases at V and 8 bases at J, with 19 bases in the middle. The CDR3 totals 14 residues. The CDR3 here is CASSPDRPYQGYTF. DNA for the CDR3: TGTGCCAGCAGCCCTGACAGGCCCTATCAGGGCTACACCTTC.

This clonotype showed up many times. This sequence joins TRBV6-2 or TRBV6-3 and TRBJ2-7, with 7 bases aligning to TRBD1. This CDR3 has 13 residues. The junction had 4 bases not matched to a gene; V was cut back by 2 bases and J by 6 bases. Germline V CDR1 and CDR2: MNHEY, SVGEGT. The CDR3 sequence: CASSYRQGGEQYF. In DNA, the CDR3 is TGTGCCAGCAGTTACCGACAGGGCGGCGAGCAGTACTTC.

The chain joins TRBV15 to TRBJ1-5; D not certain. Germline V gene sequence: CDR1 LNHNV, CDR2 YYDKDF (reference sequence). Trimming stripped 0 bases from V and 8 bases from J, with 8 bases between. The CDR3 contains 13 residues. CDR3 bases: TGTGCCACCAGCAGAGATTTTCGGGAGCCCCAGCATTTT. As protein: CATSRDFREPQHF.

This clonotype appeared many times. The chain employs TRBV6-1 and TRBJ2-7, with D possibly being TRBD1 or TRBD2 (5 bases each). The germline CDR1 and CDR2 sequences are MNHNS and SASEGT. The V gene lost 3 bases and the J gene lost 4 bases, with 16 bases spanning the gap. The length of the CDR3 is 15 residues. The DNA of the CDR3 is TGTGCCAGCAGTGATCTTCCCGGGACGAGGTACGAGCAGTACTTC. Translated: CASSDLPGTRYEQYF.